This T cell receptor (beta chain) comes out of a study of post-analysis software for immune sequencing data. Study conclusions and caveats: When the samples were clustered directly with F measure, those that had been prepared in the same batch showed strong co-clustering. With TRBV5-6, TRBV5-1 and TRBV20-1 included, about five TRBV segments were more frequent in patients than in controls.

As to this clonotype: Its antigen is not identified. Compared with germline, one end of the junction differs, possibly owing to a read error.

CDR1 and CDR2 (germline): SEHNR, FQNEAQ (reference sequence). There are 11 residues in the CDR3. Unique molecular identifiers tagged the TCR beta cDNA libraries. From the PCR reads, TCRdb called clonotypes with MiXCR, one entry per CDR3 protein. The sample lists some 190,000 distinct CDR3 sequences, 25% to 30% occurring once. This chain uses TRBV7-9 with TRBJ2-2, with TRBD2 as a possible D gene (5 bases). The sequence was obtained from a girl under 18 with multiple sclerosis. The sample comprised blood. DNA of the CDR3: TGTGCCAGCACCGTCACCGGGGAGCGGTTTTTT. This encodes CASTVTGERFF.